These 32 T cell receptor beta chains were sequenced from one sample in a study of cytomegalovirus exposure and HLA in healthy donors. The PCR made use of 60 Vbeta and 13 Jbeta primers. The data were produced by immunoSEQ multiplex PCR, yet TCRdb's version contains in-frame clones alone and is incomplete. This sample has approximately 110,000 clones, with under 80% found just once. Specimen: PBMCs. All receptors come from a woman aged 55-75 years in good health and CMV-seropositive.

V is TRBV28 and J is TRBJ2-5, with 7 bases that match TRBD2. The J call may be faulty, since TRBJ2-7 better matches the DNA end. Germline V gives CDR1 MDHEN, CDR2 SYDVKM. This CDR3 comprises 15 residues. The CDR3 nucleotides read TGTGCCAGCAGTCCTCATACTAGCGTCGTCTACGAGCAGTACTTC. It translates to CASSPHTSVVYEQYF.

This clone has more than one count but fewer than ten. At one of its ends the junction is not consistent with the germline gene, which may arise from a read error. The V gene is TRBV7-9, the J gene TRBJ1-1; D uncertain. The CDR3 runs to 15 residues. The germline gives CDR1 SEHNR, CDR2 FQNEAQ (reference sequence). The CDR3: CSSSLVRSMNTEAFF. CDR3 coding DNA: TGTTCCAGCAGCTTAGTCCGGAGCATGAACACTGAAGCTTTCTTT.

This clone was detected once. This chain uses TRBV14 with TRBJ2-1; D may be TRBD1 (6 bases). The V end lost 3 bases, the J end lost 9 bases, and 18 bases lay between the germline ends. The germline V gene has CDR1 SGHDN and CDR2 FVKESK. CDR3 length: 15 residues. CDR3 amino acids: CASSQPGTTVGEQFF. In nucleotides, the CDR3 is TGTGCCAGCAGCCAGCCTGGGACAACCGTGGGTGAGCAGTTCTTC.

This chain joins TRBV5-1 and TRBJ1-3; a possible D gene is TRBD1 (6 bases). From germline, CDR1 is SGHRS and CDR2 YFSETQ. Trimming took off 0 bases at V and 2 bases at J, with 12 bases between the two ends. This CDR3 spans 16 amino acids. CDR3 bases: TGCGCCAGCAGCTTGGTCGGGGCAGGGGCTGGAAACACCATATATTTT. This encodes CASSLVGAGAGNTIYF.

The CDR3 is CASSLHKFPGQGYAGELFF. The DNA for the CDR3 is TGTGCCAGCAGTTTACACAAGTTCCCCGGACAGGGATACGCCGGGGAGCTGTTTTTT. The chain uses TRBV27 and TRBJ2-2, with 8 nucleotides matching TRBD1. V dropped 2 bases and J dropped 6; count of bases not matched to a gene: 17. The germline V gene has CDR1 MNHEY and CDR2 SMNVEV (reference sequence). The CDR3 has 19 amino acids.

The chain is built from TRBV13 and TRBJ1-3, with 8 bases that match TRBD1. The CDR3 sequence is 13 residues long. The germline V gene encodes CDR1 PRHDT and CDR2 FYEKMQ (reference sequence). Trimming at V came to 7 bases and at J to 4 bases, leaving 3 bases not matched to a gene. Here the CDR3 reads CASTTGVGNTIYF. The CDR3 DNA sequence: TGTGCCAGCACGACAGGGGTCGGAAACACCATATATTTT.

This chain joins TRBV7-2 and TRBJ2-2, with 9 positions matching TRBD1. The CDR3 covers 15 residues. Trimming at V came to 2 bases and at J to 2 bases, leaving 0 bases not matched to a gene. Germline CDR1 is SGHTA and CDR2 is FQGNSA. CDR3 sequence: CASSLTGGNTGELFF. As DNA, the CDR3 is TGTGCCAGCAGCTTAACAGGGGGCAACACCGGGGAGCTGTTTTTT.

The V gene is TRBV5-6, the J gene TRBJ2-7, with D possibly matching TRBD1 (7 bases). This CDR3 has 13 amino acids. Trimming removed 0 bases from V and 6 bases from J, with 10 bases in between. Germline CDR1 SGHDT, CDR2 YYEEEE. This CDR3 reads CASSLDRGLEQYF. The CDR3 nucleotides read TGTGCCAGCAGCTTGGACAGGGGACTCGAGCAGTACTTC.

The rearrangement joins TRBV5-1 to TRBJ2-1; no firm D call. The CDR3 has 15 residues. CDR1 is SGHRS and CDR2 is YFSETQ in the germline V gene. With 2 bases removed from V and 0 bases from J, the gap between germline ends came to 9 bases. Here the CDR3 DNA reads TGCGCCAGCAGCTTCGCGAAGAACTCCTACAATGAGCAGTTCTTC. Its translation is CASSFAKNSYNEQFF.

A remark on this clone: The junction and the germline gene differ at one end; a read error may be behind it. The chain combines TRBV19 with TRBJ1-2; 11 nucleotides align to TRBD1. The CDR3 spans 16 residues. Germline CDR1 reads LNHDA; CDR2 reads SQIVND (reference sequence). As DNA, the CDR3 is TGTGCCAGTAGTACCGCGGACAGGGGGCATTCTAGTGGCCACACCTTC. Translating gives CASSTADRGHSSGHTF.

The chain recombines TRBV5-6 with TRBJ1-1; the D is unclear. Trimming took 0 bases from V and 7 from J, leaving 4 bases between them. Germline V gene lookup returns CDR1 SGHDT and CDR2 YYEEEE. The CDR3 extends over 11 amino acids. DNA for the CDR3: TGTGCCAGCAGCTTGGCAGGTGAAGCTTTCTTT. It is translated as CASSLAGEAFF.

This chain joins TRBV5-1 and TRBJ2-7; perhaps TRBD1 as D (6 bases). V lost 2 bases and J 6 bases, leaving 9 bases between the germline ends. The CDR3 covers 12 residues. Looked up from germline, CDR1 is SGHRS and CDR2 is YFSETQ. DNA of the CDR3: TGCGCCAGCAGCTTTCAGGGGCCCGAGCAGTACTTC. Translation: CASSFQGPEQYF.

The rearrangement links TRBV7-9 to TRBJ2-3, with 7 bases fitting TRBD1. Per the germline V gene, CDR1 is SEHNR and CDR2 is FQNEAQ (reference sequence). Unmatched junction bases numbered 2, after V lost 5 bases and J lost 6 bases. The length of the CDR3 is 12 residues. CDR3 residues: CASSTQGDTQYF. CDR3 bases: TGTGCCAGCAGCACACAGGGGGATACGCAGTATTTT.

V gene TRBV5-5 combines with J gene TRBJ1-4; 9 bases align to TRBD1. The V gene end was trimmed by 3 bases and the J gene end by 4 bases; junction bases not matched to a gene: 7. Germline V gene lookup returns CDR1 SGHKS and CDR2 YYEKEE (reference sequence). The length of the CDR3 is 16 residues. CDR3 coding DNA: TGTGCCAGCAGCTCCACTACAGGGGGCATTAATGAAAAACTGTTTTTT. This codes for CASSSTTGGINEKLFF.

This rearrangement joins TRBV4-2 to TRBJ1-1; 8 nucleotides match TRBD1. The V gene's germline CDR1 is LGHNA and CDR2 YNFKEQ. The junction had 5 bases not matched to a gene; V was cut back by 4 bases and J by 7 bases. The CDR3 has 13 residues. The CDR3 here is CASSLDREVEAFF. CDR3 in DNA: TGTGCCAGCAGCCTGGACAGGGAGGTTGAAGCTTTCTTT.

Of note for this clone: The same CDR3 can be traced to other DNA sequences in this sample. The V call is TRBV4-3, the J call TRBJ2-1, with 11 positions matching TRBD2. Germline CDR1 and CDR2: LGHNA and YSLEER. The CDR3 is made up of 14 amino acids. Trimming removed 3 bases from V and 10 bases from J; junction bases left unmatched: 5. The CDR3 sequence is CASSQELAGGEQFF. Written as DNA, the CDR3 is TGCGCCAGCAGCCAGGAGCTAGCGGGGGGAGAGCAGTTCTTC.

CDR3 nucleotides: TGTGCCAGCAGCTTGGGGACAGCCTCCCCTTCCCAGCCCCAGCATTTT. Protein product: CASSLGTASPSQPQHF. The chain uses TRBV5-5 and TRBJ1-5; maybe TRBD1 (6 bases). The CDR3 spans 16 residues. V was clipped by 0 bases and J by 7 bases, with 17 bases between them. Germline CDR1 is SGHKS and CDR2 is YYEKEE (reference sequence).

The chain carries TRBV19 and TRBJ1-2; a possible D gene is TRBD1 (6 bases). The CDR3 has 16 residues. The V gene lost 5 bases and the J gene lost 2 bases, with 18 bases spanning the gap. Germline-derived CDR1 and CDR2 are LNHDA and SQIVND (reference sequence). This CDR3 is CASSPLRTESNYGYTF. The CDR3 DNA follows: TGTGCCAGTAGTCCCCTACGGACAGAGTCAAACTATGGCTACACCTTC.

The chain links TRBV2 to TRBJ1-4; 7 bases match TRBD1. The CDR3 is 15 residues long. CDR1 is SNHLY and CDR2 is FYNNEI in the germline V gene. The V and J ends lost 8 bases and 5 bases, in that order; junction bases with no gene match: 11. This CDR3 reads CASRFSGTVNEKLFF. The CDR3 DNA reads TGTGCCAGCCGCTTCTCCGGGACAGTGAATGAAAAACTGTTTTTT. The full variable domain, completed using reference TRBV2 and TRBJ1-4, is EPEVTQTPSHQVTQMGQEVILRCVPISNHLYFYWYRQILGQKVEFLVSFYNNEISEKSEIFDDQFSVERPDGSNFTLKIRSTKLEDSAMYFCASRFSGTVNEKLFFGSGTQLSVL.

The chain's CDR3 is CSVVPGGGIEKLFF. CDR3 sequence (DNA): TGCAGCGTTGTGCCGGGCGGAGGGATCGAAAAACTGTTTTTT. This chain links TRBV29-1 with TRBJ1-4; D uncertain. The CDR3 contains 14 residues. V dropped 4 bases and J dropped 8 bases, with 17 bases sitting between them. The germline V gene has CDR1 SQVTM and CDR2 ANQGSEA.

The J gene is TRBJ2-1, the V gene TRBV7-6; a possible D gene is TRBD1 (5 bases). CDR3 length: 15 amino acids. CDR1 is SGHVS, CDR2 FNYEAQ, per germline. The V end was cut by 4 bases, the J end by 3 bases, with 13 bases between. The CDR3 DNA follows: TGTGCCAGCAGCTCGGGCCAGGGCTACTACAATGAGCAGTTCTTC. This codes for CASSSGQGYYNEQFF.

The chain links TRBV5-4 to TRBJ2-3; no clear D gene. Germline-derived CDR1 and CDR2 are SGHNT and YYREEE (reference sequence). The CDR3 consists of 13 residues. V was clipped by 7 bases and J by 1 base, with 10 bases between them. CDR3 region: CASGSRGTDTQYF. In DNA, the CDR3 is TGTGCCAGCGGCTCCCGGGGCACAGATACGCAGTATTTT.

As regards this clone: The sample carries other DNA sequences with the same CDR3. This chain connects TRBV5-1 to TRBJ2-7; D possibly corresponds to TRBD1 (6 bases). The germline V gene has CDR1 SGHRS and CDR2 YFSETQ. This CDR3 has 14 residues. Trimming pared 0 bases from V and 2 bases from J, leaving 9 bases between. This CDR3 reads CASSLAQGAYEQYF. CDR3 nucleotide sequence: TGCGCCAGCAGCTTGGCACAGGGTGCCTACGAGCAGTACTTC.

The genes are TRBV30 and TRBJ1-6; a possible D gene is TRBD1 (6 bases). The V end was cut by 7 bases, the J end by 4 bases, with 11 bases between. The CDR3 runs to 13 residues. Per germline, CDR1 GTSNPN and CDR2 SVGIG (reference sequence). The CDR3 coding sequence is TGTGCCTCCGACGGACAGTATAATTCACCCCTCCACTTT. Its translation: CASDGQYNSPLHF.

The CDR3, as DNA: TGTGCCAGCAGCGCGCGGGGGGCAGCCACAGATACGCAGTATTTT. This encodes CASSARGAATDTQYF. The chain combines TRBV5-4 with TRBJ2-3; 8 nucleotides match TRBD2. J gave up 2 bases and V 4 bases, and 6 bases lay outside the gene matches. The germline gives CDR1 SGHNT, CDR2 YYREEE (reference sequence). The CDR3 totals 15 residues.

The gene calls are TRBV5-1 and TRBJ1-1, with a tentative D call TRBD1 (5 bases). V was cut by 5 bases and J by 1 base, with 15 bases left in between. The CDR3 is 15 amino acids. The germline V gene encodes CDR1 SGHRS and CDR2 YFSETQ. The CDR3 sequence is CASSFLVGPNTEAFF. The CDR3 DNA follows: TGCGCCAGCAGTTTCCTCGTGGGGCCGAACACTGAAGCTTTCTTT.

The rearrangement joins TRBV5-4 to TRBJ2-3, with 13 bases that match TRBD2. With V trimmed by 1 base and J by 2 bases, 1 base remained unmatched. CDR3 size: 16 residues. From germline, CDR1 is SGHNT and CDR2 YYREEE (reference sequence). The CDR3 nucleotides are TGTGCCAGCAGCTTGACTAGCGGGAGGGCCACAGATACGCAGTATTTT. Amino acid sequence: CASSLTSGRATDTQYF.

The V and J genes are TRBV6-1 and TRBJ2-5, with 12 bases fitting TRBD2. Germline trimming cut 4 bases from V and 4 bases from J; bases unmatched to any gene: 4. The germline V gene encodes CDR1 MNHNS and CDR2 SASEGT. The CDR3 consists of 15 residues. The CDR3: CASSGEGLAGETQYF. In DNA, the CDR3 is TGTGCCAGCAGTGGAGAGGGACTAGCGGGAGAGACCCAGTACTTC.

The V and J genes are TRBV6-1 and TRBJ2-1, with 7 bases that match TRBD2. The CDR3 contains 15 residues. Germline assignment: CDR1 MNHNS and CDR2 SASEGT. V gave up 4 bases and J gave up 3 bases; unmatched junction bases: 6. Here the CDR3 DNA reads TGTGCCAGCAGTGTCCCAGGGAGGGTCTACAATGAGCAGTTCTTC. Translating gives CASSVPGRVYNEQFF.

The chain carries TRBV11-3 and TRBJ2-3; 9 nucleotides line up with TRBD2. CDR1 SGHNT and CDR2 YENEEA come from the germline V gene. The J segment lost 11 bases and the V segment lost 4 bases, leaving 19 bases of the junction unmatched. The CDR3 consists of 17 residues. The CDR3 here is CASSSSGAAGGREEQYF. The CDR3 nucleotides read TGTGCCAGCAGCTCCTCCGGGGCGGCGGGAGGGCGCGAGGAGCAGTATTTT.

V gene TRBV7-2 combines with J gene TRBJ1-5; 8 positions match TRBD1. The J segment lost 7 bases and the V segment lost 6 bases, leaving 5 bases of the junction unmatched. Germline V lookup: CDR1 SGHTA, CDR2 FQGNSA. CDR3 length equals 13 residues. This CDR3 reads CASRQTGDQPQHF. DNA of the CDR3: TGTGCCAGCAGACAGACAGGGGACCAGCCCCAGCATTTT.

The chain employs TRBV27 and TRBJ1-2, with D possibly matching TRBD1 (5 bases). Germline assignment: CDR1 MNHEY and CDR2 SMNVEV (reference sequence). The CDR3 sequence is 15 residues long. V was cut by 9 bases and J by 7 bases, with 24 bases left in between. CDR3 in amino acids: CASAGLKETWAGYTF. The CDR3 nucleotides are TGTGCCAGTGCGGGACTAAAAGAGACCTGGGCTGGCTACACCTTC.